Presented here are 17 T cell receptor beta chains from one specimen sequenced in a study of T cell responses to AZD1222 COVID-19 vaccine. Repertoires were generated with immunoSEQ multiplex PCR, while TCRdb's copy carries only in-frame clones and drops some. The sample gives 100,000 to 150,000 clones, approximately 90% of which show up once; about 7.1% is in the top ten. This sample comprised peripheral blood, obtained on day 0 of AZD1222 vaccination. The receptors were gathered from an adult in good health.

This clone was counted a few times. The chain employs TRBV3-1 (or the pseudogene TRBV3-2) and TRBJ2-7; D gene ambiguous. Germline CDR1 and CDR2: LGHDT and YNNKEL (reference sequence). V lost 0 bases and J lost 6, with 18 bases in between. This CDR3 is 16 amino acids long. The CDR3 loop is CASSQDLRPLYSEQYF. The CDR3 coding sequence is TGTGCCAGCAGCCAAGATTTGCGGCCGCTCTACTCCGAGCAGTACTTC.

This chain links TRBV28 with TRBJ2-3; 12 bases align to TRBD2. Trimming at V came to 7 bases and at J to 4 bases, leaving 9 bases not matched to a gene. The CDR3 sequence is 16 residues long. Germline loops: CDR1 MDHEN, CDR2 SYDVKM. The CDR3 coding sequence is TGTGCCAGCAACGAGCGACTAGCGGGGGAACCAGATACGCAGTATTTT. It encodes CASNERLAGEPDTQYF.

This clone was seen only a few times. J is TRBJ1-6 and V is TRBV4-1; D perhaps matches TRBD1 (6 bases). From germline, CDR1 is MGHRA and CDR2 YSYEKL. Deletions cut 1 base from V and 7 bases from J, with 11 bases between. The CDR3 runs 15 residues. The CDR3 DNA reads as TGCGCCAGCAGCCAAGTGAAAGGGGGGAATTCACCCCTCCACTTT. Its translation is CASSQVKGGNSPLHF.

The chain joins TRBV6-5 to TRBJ1-5, with unresolved D. Looked up from germline, CDR1 is MNHEY and CDR2 is SVGAGI. The CDR3 covers 13 residues. V was clipped by 8 bases and J by 5 bases, with 13 bases between them. CDR3: CASAPRLDQPQHF. CDR3 DNA sequence: TGTGCCAGCGCCCCCCGTCTTGATCAGCCCCAGCATTTT.

The gene calls are TRBV19 and TRBJ1-6; 9 bases fit TRBD1. The CDR3 loop spans 14 amino acids. Germline-derived CDR1 and CDR2 are LNHDA and SQIVND (reference sequence). After removal of 8 bases from V and 7 bases from J, the junction contained 6 bases not matched to a gene. CDR3 region: CASSGTGTNSPLHF. The CDR3 DNA reads TGTGCCAGTTCCGGGACAGGGACAAATTCACCCCTCCACTTT.

This chain connects TRBV19 to TRBJ2-5; TRBD2 agrees at 15 bases. Per germline, CDR1 LNHDA and CDR2 SQIVND (reference sequence). The CDR3 consists of 17 residues. V lost 10 bases, J lost 3 bases, and 12 bases stayed unmatched. The CDR3 loop reads CAIPSGLAGGQKETQYF. CDR3 in DNA: TGTGCCATTCCATCAGGACTAGCGGGGGGGCAAAAAGAGACCCAGTACTTC.

CDR3 nucleotide sequence: TGTGCCAGCAGCTTGAGGAGGGAAAGCACTGAAGCTTTCTTT. It translates to CASSLRRESTEAFF. The chain joins TRBV5-5 to TRBJ1-1, with D uncertain. Trimming stripped 1 base from V and 4 bases from J, with 11 bases between. Germline values: CDR1 SGHKS, CDR2 YYEKEE (reference sequence). The CDR3 loop spans 14 amino acids.

This chain joins TRBV2 and TRBJ1-1; D is unclear. This CDR3 comprises 15 residues. Germline CDR1 reads SNHLY; CDR2 reads FYNNEI. Trimming took 7 bases from V and 1 from J, leaving 16 bases between them. The CDR3 bases are TGTGCCAGCACCAACCTCGGTACCGCGAACACTGAAGCTTTCTTT. Protein sequence: CASTNLGTANTEAFF.

The rearrangement joins TRBV3-1 (or the pseudogene TRBV3-2) to TRBJ2-7; 11 bases are shared with TRBD2. CDR1 and CDR2 from the germline V gene are LGHDT and YNNKEL (reference sequence). CDR3 length equals 14 residues. V gave up 4 bases and J gave up 3 bases; unmatched junction bases: 2. The CDR3 DNA reads TGTGCCAGCAGCCCGACTAGCGGGGTCTACGAGCAGTACTTC. Protein: CASSPTSGVYEQYF.

The chain joins TRBV4-3 to TRBJ2-4; D is possibly TRBD1 (7 bases). The germline V gene encodes CDR1 LGHNA and CDR2 YSLEER. Trimming removed 4 bases at V and 3 bases at J, with 19 bases between. The CDR3 length is 17 residues. The CDR3 DNA sequence: TGCGCCAGCAGCCGCCACCAGGGGGGTTTGGGCAAAAACATTCAGTACTTC. This encodes CASSRHQGGLGKNIQYF.

The V call is TRBV3-1 (or the pseudogene TRBV3-2), the J call TRBJ2-3; D call uncertain. V was pared by 0 bases and J by 6 bases, with 7 bases between. Germline loops: CDR1 LGHDT, CDR2 YNNKEL (reference sequence). This CDR3 region has 13 residues. CDR3 sequence reads: CASSQDPRDTQYF. The CDR3 DNA follows: TGTGCCAGCAGCCAAGATCCCCGGGATACGCAGTATTTT.

CDR3 bases: TGTGCCAGCAGCCGCGACAGCTTAGCTAACTATGGCTACACCTTC. This gives the protein CASSRDSLANYGYTF. The rearrangement joins TRBV7-2 to TRBJ1-2; weak D call: TRBD1 (5 bases). Trimming pared 5 bases from V and 0 bases from J, leaving 13 bases between. CDR3 length equals 15 residues. Germline assignment: CDR1 SGHTA and CDR2 FQGNSA.

This clone has a handful of counts. The chain joins TRBV19 to TRBJ2-5; D possibly uses TRBD1 or TRBD2 (6 bases each). Trimming pared 3 bases from V and 5 bases from J, leaving 19 bases between. This CDR3 has 16 residues. Germline loops: CDR1 LNHDA, CDR2 SQIVND (reference sequence). The chain's CDR3 is CASSMERLGAGETQYF. CDR3 nucleotides: TGTGCCAGTAGTATGGAGCGATTGGGGGCGGGGGAGACCCAGTACTTC. The variable domain in full, completed from reference TRBV19 and TRBJ2-5, reads DGGITQSPKYLFRKEGQNVTLSCEQNLNHDAMYWYRQDPGQGLRLIYYSQIVNDFQKGDIAEGYSVSREKKESFPLTVTSAQKNPTAFYLCASSMERLGAGETQYFGPGTRLLVL.

This chain joins TRBV2 and TRBJ1-5; D possibly corresponds to TRBD1 (5 bases). Looked up from germline, CDR1 is SNHLY and CDR2 is FYNNEI. V was clipped by 8 bases and J by 4 bases, with 15 bases between them. The CDR3 contains 14 residues. The CDR3 spells CASGAGDGNQPQHF. The CDR3 nucleotides are TGTGCCAGCGGCGCCGGGGACGGTAATCAGCCCCAGCATTTT.

V gene TRBV5-1 combines with J gene TRBJ2-2; D is possibly TRBD1 (6 bases). This CDR3 is 15 amino acids long. V gave up 4 bases and J gave up 5 bases, with 15 bases separating them. Germline CDR1 SGHRS, CDR2 YFSETQ. The CDR3 loop reads CASSPRQVETGELFF. The CDR3 nucleotides are TGCGCCAGCAGCCCCCGACAGGTAGAGACCGGGGAGCTGTTTTTT.

V and J are TRBV29-1 and TRBJ2-1; 8 nucleotides agree with TRBD2. Losses at the gene ends were 7 bases for V and 6 bases for J; bases not matched to a gene: 11. Germline CDR1 reads SQVTM; CDR2 reads ANQGSEA. The CDR3 spans 14 residues. The CDR3 coding sequence is TGCAGCGGAGGGGGGGGGACTAGGTCCAATGAGCAGTTCTTC. Its protein is CSGGGGTRSNEQFF.

This chain connects TRBV12-3 or TRBV12-4 to TRBJ2-7; no clear D gene. The V and J ends lost 1 base and 3 bases respectively, with 4 bases between them. CDR3 length: 12 amino acids. The CDR3 region has the DNA TGTGCCAGCAGTTTAGGAGACTACGAGCAGTACTTC. This codes for CASSLGDYEQYF.